This TCR beta chain appears in the sequencing data of a study of Ad26.COV2.S vaccination and SARS-CoV-2 variants. Turning to the study itself: Trial arm assignment for the donor was COV1001 Ad26.COV2.S. The authors gave Ad26.COV2.S intramuscularly, either once or twice 56 days apart.

Clones were read by immunoSEQ multiplex PCR, and TCRdb kept only the in-frame ones, dropping some. The sample yields around 300,000 clones, approximately 86% seen once. Treatment noted: some 20 received Ad26.COV2.S at low or high dose, single or two shots; several received placebo; per-sample allocation not given. After the first vaccine or placebo injection, samples were drawn on day 63. Expressing Wuhan-strain SARS-CoV-2 spike, an Ad26 vector served as the vaccine. CDR1 is SGHRS, CDR2 YFSETQ, per germline. With V trimmed by 1 base and J by 3 bases, 14 bases remained unmatched. The CDR3 length is 19 residues. As regards this clone: Its antigen is not identified.

General observations from the study: There was a possibility that the TCR breadth and depth analyses underestimated total T cell responses.

The chain recombines TRBV5-1 with TRBJ2-3; TRBD2 aligns across 10 bases. This TCR derives from a person between 18 and 65 years old who received the Ad26.COV2.S COVID-19 vaccine or a placebo. This sample comprised peripheral blood, obtained in a trial of Ad26.COV2.S vaccine versus placebo. The CDR3 DNA reads TGCGCCAGCAGCTTGAAGGGTAGCGGGAGGCTGAGTGGTACAGATACGCAGTATTTT. This gives the protein CASSLKGSGRLSGTDTQYF.